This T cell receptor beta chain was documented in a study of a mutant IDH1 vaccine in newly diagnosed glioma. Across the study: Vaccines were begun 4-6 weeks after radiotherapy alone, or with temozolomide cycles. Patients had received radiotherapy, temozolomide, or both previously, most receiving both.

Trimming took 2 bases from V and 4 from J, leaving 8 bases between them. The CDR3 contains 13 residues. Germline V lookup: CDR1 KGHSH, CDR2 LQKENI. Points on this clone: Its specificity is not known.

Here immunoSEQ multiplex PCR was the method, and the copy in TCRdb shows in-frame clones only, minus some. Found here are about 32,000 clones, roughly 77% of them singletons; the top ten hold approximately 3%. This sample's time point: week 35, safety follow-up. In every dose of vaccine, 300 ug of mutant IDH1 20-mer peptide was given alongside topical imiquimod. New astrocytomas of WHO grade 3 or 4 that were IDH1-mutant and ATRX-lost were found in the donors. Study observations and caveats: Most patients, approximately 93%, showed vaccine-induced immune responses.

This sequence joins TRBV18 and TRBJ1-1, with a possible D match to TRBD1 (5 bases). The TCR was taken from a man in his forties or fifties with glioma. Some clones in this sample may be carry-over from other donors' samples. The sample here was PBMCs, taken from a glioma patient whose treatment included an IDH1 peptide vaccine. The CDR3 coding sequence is TGTGCCAGCTCACCAGACGGGGGCACTGAAGCTTTCTTT. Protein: CASSPDGGTEAFF.